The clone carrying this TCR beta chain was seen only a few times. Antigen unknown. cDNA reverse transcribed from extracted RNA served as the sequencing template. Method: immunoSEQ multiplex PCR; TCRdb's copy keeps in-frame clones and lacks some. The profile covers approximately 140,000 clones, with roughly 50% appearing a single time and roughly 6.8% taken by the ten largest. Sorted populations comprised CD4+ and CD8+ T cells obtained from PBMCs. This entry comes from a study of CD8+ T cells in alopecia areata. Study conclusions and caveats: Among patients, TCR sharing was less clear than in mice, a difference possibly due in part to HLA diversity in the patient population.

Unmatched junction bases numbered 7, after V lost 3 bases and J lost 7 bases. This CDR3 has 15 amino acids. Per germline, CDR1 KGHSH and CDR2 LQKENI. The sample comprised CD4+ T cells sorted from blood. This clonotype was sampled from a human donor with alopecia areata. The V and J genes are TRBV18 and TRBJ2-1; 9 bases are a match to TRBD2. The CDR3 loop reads CASSPVAGVSNEQFF. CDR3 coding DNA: TGTGCCAGCTCACCCGTAGCGGGAGTGTCGAATGAGCAGTTCTTC.